The 12 T cell receptor beta chains in this list originate from one sample, sequenced in a study of long-term antiretroviral therapy in people with HIV. Investigators performed immunoSEQ version v3.0 at survey level. Data came from immunoSEQ multiplex PCR; TCRdb stores just in-frame clones and leaves some out. Among about 21,000 clones listed, roughly 84% were seen once. The material sequenced was unsorted PBMCs, taken 0.9 years after starting antiretroviral therapy. The receptors shown here come from a man between 18 and 29 years old with HIV.

The chain carries TRBV15 and TRBJ1-1, with 8 bases that match TRBD1. The CDR3 is 15 residues long. Germline V gene lookup returns CDR1 LNHNV and CDR2 YYDKDF (reference sequence). V lost 3 bases, J lost 7 bases, and 10 bases stayed unmatched. In DNA, the CDR3 is TGTGCCACCAGCAGCTTCCCGCAGGGGGCCGGTGAAGCTTTCTTT. This translates into CATSSFPQGAGEAFF.

The chain is built from TRBV10-3 and TRBJ1-4; perhaps TRBD1 as D (6 bases). V was shortened by 0 bases and J by 4 bases, with 9 bases between the two germline ends. CDR3 length: 15 amino acids. Germline V gives CDR1 ENHRY, CDR2 SYGVKD. CDR3 residues: CAISESRGSNEKLFF. The CDR3 bases are TGTGCCATCAGTGAGTCGAGGGGGAGTAATGAAAAACTGTTTTTT.

Comments on this clone: This sample includes further DNA sequences coding for the same CDR3. The V gene is TRBV6-5, the J gene TRBJ2-1; no clear D. CDR3 size: 12 residues. Trimming took 0 bases from V and 8 from J, leaving 5 bases between them. Per the germline V gene, CDR1 is MNHEY and CDR2 is SVGAGI. The DNA of the CDR3 is TGTGCCAGCAGTTACTCTGGCGATGAGCAGTTCTTC. This sequence encodes CASSYSGDEQFF.

The chain combines TRBV6-5 with TRBJ2-2; no clear D. Deletions cut 0 bases from V and 1 base from J, with 9 bases between. Germline-derived CDR1 and CDR2 are MNHEY and SVGAGI. The CDR3 totals 16 residues. The CDR3 bases are TGTGCCAGCAGTTACTCCGGCCCGTGGAACACCGGGGAGCTGTTTTTT. It translates to CASSYSGPWNTGELFF.

The V and J genes are TRBV6-1 and TRBJ2-7; D tentatively reads TRBD1 or TRBD2 (5 bases each). CDR1 and CDR2 from the germline V gene are MNHNS and SASEGT. The CDR3 is 16 amino acids. The V and J ends lost 3 bases and 2 bases respectively, with 17 bases between them. The DNA for the CDR3 is TGTGCCAGCAGTGAGGGGGTTGGGCAGGCAACCTACGAGCAGTACGTC. Protein: CASSEGVGQATYEQYV.

V and J are TRBV9 and TRBJ2-5; 8 bases fit TRBD2. The ends lost 2 bases at V and 3 bases at J; junction bases unmatched: 3. CDR1 and CDR2 (germline): SGDLS, YYNGEE. This CDR3 region has 14 residues. The CDR3 loop is CASSVAGLEETQYF. The CDR3 nucleotides are TGTGCCAGCAGCGTTGCGGGACTAGAAGAGACCCAGTACTTC.

This sequence joins TRBV7-9 and TRBJ2-5; 7 nucleotides match TRBD1. CDR1 and CDR2 from the germline V gene are SEHNR and FQNEAQ (reference sequence). This CDR3 has 13 residues. V shed 5 bases, J shed 5 bases, and the junction held 5 bases outside the gene matches. DNA of the CDR3: TGTGCCAGCAGCCTACAGGGGTGGGAGACCCAGTACTTC. As protein: CASSLQGWETQYF.

J is TRBJ1-5 and V is TRBV2; a possible D gene is TRBD1 (5 bases). The germline V and J ends were trimmed by 7 bases and 7 bases, with 14 bases remaining between them. CDR1 and CDR2 from the germline V gene are SNHLY and FYNNEI. This CDR3 is built from 13 residues. The CDR3 protein is CASMRDSNQPQHF. CDR3 coding DNA: TGTGCCAGCATGAGGGACTCGAACCAGCCCCAGCATTTT.

This clone was counted only a few times. This rearrangement joins TRBV28 to TRBJ1-6, with D possibly being TRBD1 (6 bases). The CDR3 runs to 17 residues. Trimming removed 2 bases from V and 6 bases from J, with 17 bases in between. Germline values: CDR1 MDHEN, CDR2 SYDVKM. CDR3 nucleotide sequence: TGTGCCAGCAGTTTACACCCTGGACAGTTCCTTAATTCACCCCTCCACTTT. This codes for CASSLHPGQFLNSPLHF.

The chain carries TRBV19 and TRBJ2-1, with D perhaps given as TRBD1 or TRBD2 (5 bases each). Germline V gives CDR1 LNHDA, CDR2 SQIVND (reference sequence). V lost 3 bases to trimming and J lost 4 bases, with 7 bases between them. There are 13 residues in the CDR3. CDR3 bases: TGTGCCAGTAGTATGAGGGGATACAATGAGCAGTTCTTC. Translated: CASSMRGYNEQFF.

This chain links TRBV28 with TRBJ1-1; D might be TRBD1 (6 bases). CDR3 length: 12 amino acids. Germline V gene sequence: CDR1 MDHEN, CDR2 SYDVKM. The ends were cut back, 6 bases at V and 5 bases at J, with 10 bases in the middle. CDR3 loop: CASRVQGTEAFF. In nucleotides, the CDR3 is TGTGCCAGCAGGGTTCAGGGGACTGAAGCTTTCTTT. The full variable domain, rest sourced from reference TRBV28 and TRBJ1-1, is DVKVTQSSRYLVKRTGEKVFLECVQDMDHENMFWYRQDPGLGLRLIYFSYDVKMKEKGDIPEGYSVSREKKERFSLILESASTNQTSMYLCASRVQGTEAFFGQGTRLTVV.

V is TRBV5-4 and J is TRBJ2-1; TRBD2 agrees at 12 bases. After removal of 0 bases from V and 5 bases from J, the junction contained 3 bases not matched to a gene. The CDR3 is 16 residues long. Germline V lookup: CDR1 SGHNT, CDR2 YYREEE (reference sequence). The CDR3 is CASSLATSGGNNEQFF. The CDR3, as DNA: TGTGCCAGCAGCTTGGCCACTAGCGGGGGGAACAATGAGCAGTTCTTC.